This T cell receptor beta chain was identified during a study of blood T cell repertoires in COVID-19. Overall study context: Researchers got acute and convalescent COVID-19 samples from the United States, Italy and Spain.

Germline lookup yields CDR1 SEHNR and CDR2 FQNEAQ (reference sequence). V lost 2 bases to trimming and J lost 4 bases, with 13 bases between them. The CDR3 is made up of 15 amino acids. Some clones are missing from TCRdb's copy, which holds only in-frame ones; the method was immunoSEQ multiplex PCR. The profile shows roughly 200,000 clones, approximately 87% of them singletons. The V gene is TRBV7-9, the J gene TRBJ2-3; a weak D match, TRBD1 (6 bases). The clonotype comes from an older person with COVID-19, enrolled during active disease. The sample was peripheral blood. CDR3 protein: CASSLSRAGADTQYF. The CDR3 bases are TGTGCCAGCAGCTTAAGCCGGGCAGGGGCAGATACGCAGTATTTT.